Presented here are 7 T cell receptor beta chains from one specimen sequenced in a study of siplizumab effects on memory and regulatory T cells. Sequencing was performed with immunoSEQ multiplex PCR; in TCRdb, only in-frame clones are kept and a portion is missing. The sample contains tens of thousands of clones, approximately 95% of which appear only once. Sample: CD8+ T cells sorted from blood. Receptors originate from a human donor in good health.

The rearrangement links TRBV19 to TRBJ2-1, with a possible D match to TRBD2 (7 bases). Germline V gene lookup returns CDR1 LNHDA and CDR2 SQIVND (reference sequence). The CDR3 runs to 15 residues. V was trimmed by 3 bases and J by 6 bases, leaving 15 bases between them. The CDR3 nucleotides are TGTGCCAGTAGTATGACCGGGGGAGGGGGCAATGAGCAGTTCTTC. Amino acid sequence: CASSMTGGGGNEQFF.

The rearrangement uses TRBV25-1 and TRBJ2-2, with D maybe TRBD1 (7 bases). Germline V CDR1 and CDR2: MGHDK, SYGVNS. This CDR3 has 17 residues. V lost 0 bases and J lost 4, with 15 bases in between. The CDR3 DNA is TGTGCCAGCAGTGAATATGGAGGGGGCGATGTCACCGGGGAGCTGTTTTTT. It specifies CASSEYGGGDVTGELFF.

The chain couples TRBV29-1 to TRBJ2-5; TRBD2 might be the D (5 bases). The CDR3 has 12 amino acids. V was cut by 5 bases and J by 5 bases, with 12 bases left in between. Germline V gene data show CDR1 as SQVTM and CDR2 as ANQGSEA. The CDR3 coding sequence is TGCAGCGTTTACCGGGAATGGGAGACCCAGTACTTC. Protein sequence: CSVYREWETQYF. Variable domain in full (rest from reference TRBV29-1 and TRBJ2-5): SAVISQKPSRDICQRGTSLTIQCQVDSQVTMMFWYRQQPGQSLTLIATANQGSEATYESGFVIDKFPISRPNLTFSTLTVSNMSPEDSSIYLCSVYREWETQYFGPGTRLLVL.

This rearrangement joins TRBV10-2 to TRBJ2-1; 8 positions match TRBD2. Germline trimming cut 2 bases from V and 9 bases from J; bases unmatched to any gene: 9. The CDR3 length is 15 residues. Germline assignment: CDR1 WSHSY and CDR2 SAAADI. The CDR3 DNA sequence: TGCGCCAGCAGTGAGCTGCGGGAGGACGGAAGTGAGCAGTTCTTC. It codes for CASSELREDGSEQFF.

The chain couples TRBV4-3 to TRBJ2-1; D gene uncertain. V was pared by 1 base and J by 2 bases, with 9 bases between. There are 15 residues in the CDR3. Per germline, CDR1 LGHNA and CDR2 YSLEER. The CDR3 DNA sequence: TGCGCCAGCAGCCAAGTCCCCGGTGCCTACAATGAGCAGTTCTTC. This gives the protein CASSQVPGAYNEQFF.

This clone occurred once. V and J are TRBV9 and TRBJ2-1; the match to TRBD2 covers 7 bases. The ends lost 0 bases at V and 4 bases at J; junction bases unmatched: 4. The V gene's germline CDR1 is SGDLS and CDR2 YYNGEE. This CDR3 has 15 amino acids. The CDR3 loop reads CASSVGLGGYNEQFF. The CDR3, as DNA: TGTGCCAGCAGCGTAGGGCTGGGAGGGTACAATGAGCAGTTCTTC.

The chain joins TRBV9 to TRBJ2-2; the match to TRBD2 covers 10 bases. The CDR3 loop spans 17 amino acids. Trimming took 0 bases from V and 8 from J; bases not matched to a gene: 10. Germline V lookup: CDR1 SGDLS, CDR2 YYNGEE. The DNA for the CDR3 is TGTGCCAGCAGCGTAGATGCTAGCGGGAGTATGTTTGGGGAGCTGTTTTTT. Translation: CASSVDASGSMFGELFF.